This T cell receptor beta chain came from a study of shared clonotypes between healthy human individuals. For the study at large: The study enrolled a couple of women and a few men aged 18 to 49. Used for every donor were three CD4 naive, three CD4 memory, two CD8 naive and one CD8 memory plate.

Study results and limitations: Sharing across four donors was seen in roughly 5% of naive CD4 clonotypes. Depth of sequencing was expected to influence donor clonotype sharing.

CDR1 is MNHEY, CDR2 SMNVEV, per germline (reference sequence). This CDR3 contains 16 residues. With V trimmed by 5 bases and J by 3 bases, 9 bases remained unmatched. Generated by immunoSEQ multiplex PCR, the TCRdb table keeps only in-frame clones and is missing some. The sample has 630,000 or so clones, roughly 98% seen once. Cells designated naive CD8 were CD45RO-negative and were positively selected for CCR7, with terminally differentiated effector memory CD45RA+ cells excluded. In the case of this clone: Its antigen is as yet unknown.

This TCR derives from a man aged 30-40 years in good health. Material: naive CD8+ T cells sorted from blood. This chain joins TRBV27 and TRBJ1-4, with TRBD1 matching 7 bases. The CDR3 sequence is CASSHLTGEANEKLFF. The CDR3 DNA follows: TGTGCCAGCAGTCACCTTACAGGGGAGGCTAATGAAAAACTGTTTTTT.